This T cell receptor (beta chain) originates from a study of T-cell reconstitution after alpha-beta-depleted transplantation in children. Unique molecular identifiers were incorporated when the TCRbeta library was constructed. TCRdb redid the calling of the PCR reads with MiXCR, one entry per CDR3 protein. The sample yields 500,000 or so distinct CDR3 sequences, 32% seen once. Germline CDR1 DFQATT, CDR2 SNEGSKA (reference sequence). The CDR3 runs to 14 residues. Trimming cost V 0 bases and J 1 base, with 10 bases left between them. The sample was PBMCs from the stem cell graft donor, taken from the stem cell graft. This TCR came from a human donor who donated a stem cell graft to a child with aplastic anemia. V is TRBV20-1 and J is TRBJ2-7; no firm D call. The CDR3 DNA follows: TGCAGTGCTAGAGATTGGAGCCTGTCCTACGAGCAGTACTTC. Translating it yields CSARDWSLSYEQYF.